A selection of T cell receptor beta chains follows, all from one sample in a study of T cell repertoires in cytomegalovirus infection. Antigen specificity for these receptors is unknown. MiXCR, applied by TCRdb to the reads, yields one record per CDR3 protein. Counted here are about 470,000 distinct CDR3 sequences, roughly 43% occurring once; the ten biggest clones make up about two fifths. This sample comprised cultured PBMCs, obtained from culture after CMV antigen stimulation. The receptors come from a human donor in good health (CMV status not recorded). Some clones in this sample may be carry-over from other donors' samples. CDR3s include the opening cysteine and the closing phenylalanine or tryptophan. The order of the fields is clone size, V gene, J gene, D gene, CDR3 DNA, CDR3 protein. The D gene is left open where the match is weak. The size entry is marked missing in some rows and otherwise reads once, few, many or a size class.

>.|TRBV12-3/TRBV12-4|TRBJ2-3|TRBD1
TGTGCCAGCAGACTCCGAGACAGGGAAACAGATACGCAGTATTTT
CASRLRDRETDTQYF
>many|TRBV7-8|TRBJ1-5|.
TGTGCCAGCAGCTTAGAACCAGGGGTTCAGCCCCAGCATTTT
CASSLEPGVQPQHF
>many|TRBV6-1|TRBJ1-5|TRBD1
TGTGCCAGCAGTGAAAATACCAACAGGGGGGCCCAGCATTTT
CASSENTNRGAQHF
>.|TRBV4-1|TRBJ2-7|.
TGCGCCAGCAGCCAAGTTGGGGGCTTGGCCTACGAGCAGTACTTC
CASSQVGGLAYEQYF
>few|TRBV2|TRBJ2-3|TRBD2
TGTGCCAGCCGGAGGGCGGGGGGCCCGGGAGATACGCAGTATTTT
CASRRAGGPGDTQYF
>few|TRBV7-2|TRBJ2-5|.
TGTGCCAGCAGCTGGAGGGGGGTAGGGACCCAGTACTTC
CASSWRGVGTQYF
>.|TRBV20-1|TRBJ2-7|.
TGCAGTGCTAGAGGGACCTACTCCTACGAGCAGTACTTC
CSARGTYSYEQYF
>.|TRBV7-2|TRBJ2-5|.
TGTGCCAGCAGCCCCCCAGGGATGGGCCAAGAGACCCAGTACTTC
CASSPPGMGQETQYF
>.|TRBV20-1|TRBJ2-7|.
TGCAGTGCTACTACCCAGGACAGTTTCTACGAGCAGTACTTC
CSATTQDSFYEQYF
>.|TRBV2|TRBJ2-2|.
TGTGCCAGCAGTGAGAGACTATCGGACACCGGGGAGCTGTTTTTT
CASSERLSDTGELFF
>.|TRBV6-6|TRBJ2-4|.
TGTGCCAGCTCAGGGAGCCAGCGGCGGAACATTCAGTACTTC
CASSGSQRRNIQYF
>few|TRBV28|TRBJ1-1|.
TGTGCCAGCAGTCGTCCTGTCGCGGTCAGCACTGAAGCTTTCTTT
CASSRPVAVSTEAFF
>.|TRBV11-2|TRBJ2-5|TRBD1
TGTGCCAGCAGCCCACAGATCGGGACAGGGGGCTCGCATGCAGAGACCCAGTACTTC
CASSPQIGTGGSHAETQYF
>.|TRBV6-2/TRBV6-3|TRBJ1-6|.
TGTGCCAGCAGTTACCCGGGTTCTAATTCACCCCTCCACTTT
CASSYPGSNSPLHF
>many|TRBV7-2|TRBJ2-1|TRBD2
TGTGCCAGCAGCTTAGGGCTAGCGGGGGGCGGGGAGCAGTTCTTC
CASSLGLAGGGEQFF
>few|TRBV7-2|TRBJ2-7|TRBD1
TGTGCCAGCAGCTTAGATCCGGGACAGGCCTACGAGCAGTACTTC
CASSLDPGQAYEQYF
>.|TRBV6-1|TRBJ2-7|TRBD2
TGTGCCAGCAGTCCTGATGATCGGGGGGGCTACGAGCAGTACTTC
CASSPDDRGGYEQYF
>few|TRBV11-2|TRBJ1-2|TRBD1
TGTGCCAGCAGTGGGGACAGGAAGTTCTCTATGGGCTACACCTTC
CASSGDRKFSMGYTF
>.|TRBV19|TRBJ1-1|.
TGTGCCAGTAGTATAACGGCTGAAGCTTTCTTT
CASSITAEAFF
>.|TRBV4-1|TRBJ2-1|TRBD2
TGCGCCAGCAGCCTCCCTAGCGGGAGGGCCTCCTACAATGAGCAGTTCTTC
CASSLPSGRASYNEQFF
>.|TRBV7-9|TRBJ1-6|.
TGTGCCAGCAGCCGTACAGGGCGGGGTGGTAATTCACCCCTCCACTTT
CASSRTGRGGNSPLHF
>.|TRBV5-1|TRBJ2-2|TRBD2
TGCGCCAGTAGCGCCCCCGGACTAGCGGGGCGAGGGGAGCTGTTTTTT
CASSAPGLAGRGELFF
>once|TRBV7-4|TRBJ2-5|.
TGTGCCAGCAGTTGGATGGATCGGGAAGAGACCCAGTACTTC
CASSWMDREETQYF